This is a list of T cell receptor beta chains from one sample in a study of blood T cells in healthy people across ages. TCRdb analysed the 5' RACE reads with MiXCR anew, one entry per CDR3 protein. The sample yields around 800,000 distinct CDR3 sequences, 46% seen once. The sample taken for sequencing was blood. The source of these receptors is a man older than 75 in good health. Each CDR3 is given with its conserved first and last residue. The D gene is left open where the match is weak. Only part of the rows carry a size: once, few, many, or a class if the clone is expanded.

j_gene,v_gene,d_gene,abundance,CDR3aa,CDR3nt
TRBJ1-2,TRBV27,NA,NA,CASSLMVQGGSGYTF,TGTGCCAGCAGTTTAATGGTACAGGGAGGTAGCGGCTACACCTTC
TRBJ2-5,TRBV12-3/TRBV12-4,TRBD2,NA,CASSLVAGGAETQYF,TGTGCCAGCAGTTTAGTAGCGGGGGGTGCAGAGACCCAGTACTTC
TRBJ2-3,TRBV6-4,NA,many,CASSDAGGTDTQYF,TGTGCCAGCAGTGACGCCGGAGGGACAGATACGCAGTATTTT
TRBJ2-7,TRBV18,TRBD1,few,CASSAGTEAYEQYF,TGTGCCAGCTCGGCCGGGACAGAGGCCTACGAGCAGTACTTC
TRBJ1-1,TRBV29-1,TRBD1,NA,CSVKTGGSTEAFF,TGCAGCGTAAAGACAGGGGGTTCAACTGAAGCTTTCTTT
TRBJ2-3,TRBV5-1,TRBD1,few,CASSRSGTGGADTQYF,TGCGCCAGCAGCAGATCCGGGACAGGGGGCGCAGATACGCAGTATTTT
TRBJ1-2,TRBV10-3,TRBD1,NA,CATGTGTDYGYTF,TGTGCCACCGGGACAGGGACTGACTATGGCTACACCTTC
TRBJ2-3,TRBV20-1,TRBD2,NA,CSAIVASGRGDTDTQYF,TGCAGTGCTATAGTGGCTAGCGGGAGGGGTGACACAGATACGCAGTATTTT
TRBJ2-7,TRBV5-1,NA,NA,CASSIAQGPGSSYEQYF,TGCGCCAGCAGCATCGCTCAGGGACCAGGAAGCTCCTACGAGCAGTACTTC
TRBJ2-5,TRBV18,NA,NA,CANSPLAGSQETQYF,TGTGCCAACTCACCATTGGCGGGAAGCCAAGAGACCCAGTACTTC
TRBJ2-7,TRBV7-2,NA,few,CASSLGGKLYEQYF,TGTGCCAGCAGCTTAGGGGGAAAACTCTACGAGCAGTACTTC
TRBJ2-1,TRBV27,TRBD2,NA,CASSTEREALVYEQFF,TGTGCCAGCAGCACCGAGCGGGAGGCCCTTGTCTATGAGCAGTTCTTC
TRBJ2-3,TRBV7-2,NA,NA,CASSPDFNLYSTDTQYF,TGTGCCAGCAGCCCGGACTTCAACCTTTATAGCACAGATACGCAGTATTTT
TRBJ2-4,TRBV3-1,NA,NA,CASSQDPTTSGNIQYF,TGTGCCAGCAGCCAAGATCCCACAACGTCGGGAAACATTCAGTACTTC
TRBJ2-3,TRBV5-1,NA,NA,CASSARPSSTDTQYF,TGCGCCAGCAGCGCACGTCCTTCTAGCACAGATACGCAGTATTTT
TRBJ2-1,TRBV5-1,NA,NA,CASNQPEMNEQFF,TGCGCCAGCAACCAGCCGGAGATGAATGAGCAGTTCTTC
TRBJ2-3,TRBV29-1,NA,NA,CSVDLDKGSTDTQYF,TGCAGCGTTGATCTGGACAAGGGGAGCACAGATACGCAGTATTTT
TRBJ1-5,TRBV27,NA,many,CASSLVSNQPQHF,TGTGCCAGCAGTTTAGTGAGCAATCAGCCCCAGCATTTT
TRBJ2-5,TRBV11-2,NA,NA,CASNLDLNGRTQYF,TGTGCCAGCAACTTAGATTTGAACGGGCGGACCCAGTACTTC
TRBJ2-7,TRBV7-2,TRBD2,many,CASSSRAGGLYEQYF,TGTGCCAGCAGCTCAAGAGCGGGAGGGCTATACGAGCAGTACTTC
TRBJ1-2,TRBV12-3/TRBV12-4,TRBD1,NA,CASSQGTAANSGYTF,TGTGCCAGCAGTCAAGGGACAGCCGCTAACTCTGGCTACACCTTC
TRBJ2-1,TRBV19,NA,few,CASSIDYYNEQFF,TGTGCCAGTAGTATAGATTATTACAATGAGCAGTTCTTC
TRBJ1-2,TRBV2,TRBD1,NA,CASSETGTGRGYTF,TGTGCCAGCAGTGAAACGGGGACAGGGCGAGGCTACACCTTC
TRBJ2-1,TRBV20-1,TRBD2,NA,CSAITGTSGSYNEQFF,TGCAGTGCTATCACCGGGACTAGCGGGAGCTACAATGAGCAGTTCTTC
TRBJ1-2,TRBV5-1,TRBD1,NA,CASSLAGTDAYGYTF,TGCGCCAGCAGCTTGGCCGGGACAGACGCCTATGGCTACACCTTC
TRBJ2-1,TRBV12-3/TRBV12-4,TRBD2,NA,CVSRPGTSYYNEQFF,TGTGTCAGCAGACCCGGGACTAGCTATTACAATGAGCAGTTCTTC
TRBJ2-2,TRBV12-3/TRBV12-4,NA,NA,CASSNIRGNTGELFF,TGTGCCAGCAGCAACATCAGGGGGAACACCGGGGAGCTGTTTTTT
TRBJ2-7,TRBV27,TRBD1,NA,CASSPTGGASYEQYF,TGTGCCAGCAGCCCCACAGGGGGAGCCTCCTACGAGCAGTACTTC
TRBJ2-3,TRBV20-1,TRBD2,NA,CSARGFGAGGTDTQYF,TGCAGTGCTAGAGGGTTCGGGGCGGGAGGCACAGATACGCAGTATTTT
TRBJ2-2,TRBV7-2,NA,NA,CASSLVSMTGELFF,TGTGCCAGCAGCTTAGTGAGCATGACCGGGGAGCTGTTTTTT
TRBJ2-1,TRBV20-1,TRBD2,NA,CSAKLRLAGHEQFF,TGCAGTGCTAAACTTAGACTAGCGGGGCATGAGCAGTTCTTC
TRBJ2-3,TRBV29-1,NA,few,CSAGGQGGDTQYF,TGCAGCGCGGGCGGGCAGGGGGGAGATACGCAGTATTTT
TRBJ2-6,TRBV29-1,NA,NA,CSVGIGREYSGANVLTF,TGCAGCGTTGGGATCGGGCGGGAATACTCTGGGGCCAACGTCCTGACTTTC
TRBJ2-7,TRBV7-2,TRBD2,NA,CASSSQTSGRTYEQYF,TGTGCCAGCAGCTCCCAGACTAGCGGGAGAACCTATGAGCAGTACTTC
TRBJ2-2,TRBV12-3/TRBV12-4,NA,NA,CASSLARTGELFF,TGTGCCAGCAGTTTAGCGCGGACCGGGGAGCTGTTTTTT
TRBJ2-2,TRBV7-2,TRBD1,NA,CASSRQGETGELFF,TGTGCCAGCAGTCGACAGGGGGAAACCGGGGAGCTGTTTTTT
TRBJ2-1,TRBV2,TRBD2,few,CASSGGLGFDYNEQFF,TGTGCCAGCAGTGGGGGACTAGGGTTTGACTACAATGAGCAGTTCTTC
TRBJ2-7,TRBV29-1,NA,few,CSVDFGRYNEQYF,TGCAGCGTTGACTTCGGACGCTACAATGAGCAGTACTTC
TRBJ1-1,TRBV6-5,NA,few,CASSYTGGGADTEAFF,TGTGCCAGCAGTTACACGGGGGGAGGGGCGGACACTGAAGCTTTCTTT
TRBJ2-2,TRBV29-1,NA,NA,CSVVPANTGELFF,TGCAGCGTTGTCCCCGCCAACACCGGGGAGCTGTTTTTT
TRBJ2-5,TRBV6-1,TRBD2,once,CASSAIAGGSGETQYF,TGTGCCAGCAGCGCAATAGCGGGGGGTTCCGGGGAGACCCAGTACTTC
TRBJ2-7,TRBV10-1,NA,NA,CTSSEIGATGEEQYF,TGCACCAGCAGTGAGATCGGGGCTACGGGTGAAGAGCAGTACTTC
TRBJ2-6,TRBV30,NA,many,CAWTGLGANVLTF,TGTGCCTGGACAGGGTTGGGGGCCAACGTCCTGACTTTC
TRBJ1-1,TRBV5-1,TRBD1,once,CASSSALTGVNTEAFF,TGCGCCAGCAGCTCCGCGCTAACAGGGGTGAACACTGAAGCTTTCTTT
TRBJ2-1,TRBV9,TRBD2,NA,CASSAGLAGGHQFF,TGTGCCAGCAGCGCAGGACTAGCGGGAGGCCATCAGTTCTTC
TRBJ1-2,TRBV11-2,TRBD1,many,CASSPFRGQAVHGYTF,TGTGCCAGCAGCCCTTTCCGGGGACAGGCCGTCCATGGCTACACCTTC
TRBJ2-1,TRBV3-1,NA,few,CASSQFFRESSYNEQFF,TGTGCCAGCAGCCAATTCTTTCGGGAGTCGTCCTACAATGAGCAGTTCTTC
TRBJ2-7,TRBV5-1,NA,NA,CASSLPESSYNEQYF,TGCGCCAGCAGCTTGCCGGAGAGCTCCTACAATGAGCAGTACTTC
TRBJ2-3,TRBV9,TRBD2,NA,CATNRNGRTDTQYF,TGTGCCACCAATCGGAACGGGAGGACAGATACGCAGTATTTT
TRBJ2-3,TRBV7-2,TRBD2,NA,CASSYQLAGVSTDTQYF,TGTGCCAGCAGCTACCAGTTAGCGGGAGTGAGCACAGATACGCAGTATTTT
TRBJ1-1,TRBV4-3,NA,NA,CASSQEWQNTEAFF,TGCGCCAGCAGCCAAGAGTGGCAGAACACTGAAGCTTTCTTT
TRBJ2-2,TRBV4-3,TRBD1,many,CASSQDNRGNTGELFF,TGCGCCAGCAGCCAAGACAACAGGGGAAACACCGGGGAGCTGTTTTTT
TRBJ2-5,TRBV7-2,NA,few,CASSLGGNYETQYF,TGTGCCAGCAGCTTAGGCGGGAATTATGAGACCCAGTACTTC
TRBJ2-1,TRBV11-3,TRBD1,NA,CASLRDREQSSYNEQFF,TGTGCCAGCCTCCGGGACAGGGAACAGAGCTCCTACAATGAGCAGTTCTTC
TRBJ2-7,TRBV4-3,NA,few,CASSPSTAGSYEQYF,TGCGCCAGCAGCCCCTCTACAGCGGGTTCCTACGAGCAGTACTTC
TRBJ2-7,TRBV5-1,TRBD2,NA,CASSPPLAGFYEQYF,TGCGCCAGCAGCCCCCCACTAGCGGGGTTCTACGAGCAGTACTTC
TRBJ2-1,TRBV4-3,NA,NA,CASSQEEISNEQFF,TGCGCCAGCAGCCAAGAGGAGATCTCCAATGAGCAGTTCTTC
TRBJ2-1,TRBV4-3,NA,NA,CASSQVISGEQFF,TGCGCCAGCAGCCAAGTGATTTCGGGGGAGCAGTTCTTC